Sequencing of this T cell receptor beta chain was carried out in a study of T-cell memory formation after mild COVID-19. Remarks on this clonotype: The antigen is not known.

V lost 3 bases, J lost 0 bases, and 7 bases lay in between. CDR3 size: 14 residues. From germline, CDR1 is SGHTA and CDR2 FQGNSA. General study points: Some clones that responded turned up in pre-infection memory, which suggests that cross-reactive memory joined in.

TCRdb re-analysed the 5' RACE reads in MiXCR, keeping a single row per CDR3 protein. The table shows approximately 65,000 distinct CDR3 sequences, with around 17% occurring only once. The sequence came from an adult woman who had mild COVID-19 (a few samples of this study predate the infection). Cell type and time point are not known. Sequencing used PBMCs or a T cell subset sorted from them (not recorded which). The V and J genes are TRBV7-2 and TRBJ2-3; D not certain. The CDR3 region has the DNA TGTGCCAGCAGCTTTTGGGGTAGCACAGATACGCAGTATTTT. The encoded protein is CASSFWGSTDTQYF.